This T cell receptor beta chain was profiled in a study of CD8 T cells in ankylosing spondylitis. TCRdb recomputed calls from the 5' RACE reads with MiXCR, one row per CDR3 protein. The sample consists of approximately 520,000 distinct CDR3 sequences, under 5.5% of them appearing once. Germline values: CDR1 ENHRY, CDR2 SYGVKD. The CDR3 spans 13 residues. Study conclusions and caveats: Typical of ankylosing spondylitis blood, it appeared, was a TCR beta motif of eight highly homologous variants. Significant enrichment of disease-linked clones was reportedly seen in matched ankylosing spondylitis synovial fluid.

This clonotype has a count of ten or more. No antigen is known for it. An end of the junction does not agree with germline; a read error may underlie this. Sequencing was performed on blood, either unsorted or a sorted T cell fraction (not recorded which). V usage is TRBV10-3 and J usage is TRBJ2-5; D remains ambiguous. The receptor comes from a male donor with ankylosing spondylitis. The CDR3 sequence is CAISERSREAQYF. The CDR3 bases are TGTGCCATCAGTGAGCGAAGTAGAGAGGCCCAGTACTTC.